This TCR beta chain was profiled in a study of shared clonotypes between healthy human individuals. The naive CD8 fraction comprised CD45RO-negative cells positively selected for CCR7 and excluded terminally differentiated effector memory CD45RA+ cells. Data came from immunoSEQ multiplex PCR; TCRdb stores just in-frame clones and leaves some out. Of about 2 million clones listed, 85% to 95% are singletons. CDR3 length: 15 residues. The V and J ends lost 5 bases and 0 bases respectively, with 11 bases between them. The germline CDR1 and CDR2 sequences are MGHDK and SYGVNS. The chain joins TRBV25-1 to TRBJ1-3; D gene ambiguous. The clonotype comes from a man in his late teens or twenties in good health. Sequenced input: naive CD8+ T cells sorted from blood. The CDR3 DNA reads TGTGCCAGCAGTATACAGTTCGGCTCTGGAAACACCATATATTTT. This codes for CASSIQFGSGNTIYF.